Following are 14 T cell receptor beta chains from one sample sequenced in a study of blood T cell repertoires in COVID-19. Using immunoSEQ multiplex PCR, the repertoire was profiled, and TCRdb retains in-frame clones only, with some absent. The sample lists 250,000 or so clones; about nine tenths were seen once. The sequencing sample was made of peripheral blood. These receptors were collected from a man aged 25 to 40 with COVID-19, enrolled during active disease.

The chain combines TRBV7-3 with TRBJ2-1; tentative D call: TRBD2 (5 bases). Germline-derived CDR1 and CDR2 are SGHTA and FQGTGA. V lost 3 bases, J lost 7 bases, and 10 bases lay in between. This CDR3 spans 13 amino acids. The CDR3 is CASSFIGENEQFF. The CDR3 bases are TGTGCCAGCAGCTTCATCGGGGAAAATGAGCAGTTCTTC. Full variable domain (outside the CDR3, taken from reference TRBV7-3 and TRBJ2-1): GAGVSQTPSNKVTEKGKYVELRCDPISGHTALYWYRQSLGQGPEFLIYFQGTGAADDSGLPNDRFFAVRPEGSVSTLKIQRTERGDSAVYLCASSFIGENEQFFGPGTRLTVL.

This clone was seen only once. CDR3: CASSQWGGQSEAFF. The CDR3 bases are TGTGCCAGCAGCCAATGGGGGGGGCAGTCTGAAGCTTTCTTT. The rearrangement joins TRBV3-1 (or the pseudogene TRBV3-2) to TRBJ1-1, with D tentatively TRBD1 (6 bases). From germline, CDR1 is LGHDT and CDR2 YNNKEL (reference sequence). The CDR3 is made up of 14 amino acids. Trimming cost V 2 bases and J 6 bases, with 13 bases left between them.

CDR3 sequence reads: CASSWQSTSYNEQFF. CDR3 nucleotide sequence: TGTGCCAGCAGCTGGCAATCAACCTCCTACAATGAGCAGTTCTTC. The chain recombines TRBV6-5 with TRBJ2-1; D is unresolved. The CDR3 spans 15 residues. Trimming left V 6 bases short and J 0 bases short, with 12 bases between. Germline values: CDR1 MNHEY, CDR2 SVGAGI.

The gene calls are TRBV5-1 and TRBJ1-2; D is possibly TRBD1 (6 bases). Germline V gene data show CDR1 as SGHRS and CDR2 as YFSETQ. V lost 4 bases to trimming and J lost 6 bases, with 16 bases between them. The CDR3 contains 14 residues. DNA of the CDR3: TGCGCCAGCAGCCAGTTCGGGGGGCCGAATGGCTACACCTTC. This codes for CASSQFGGPNGYTF. The entire variable domain, with the rest obtained from reference TRBV5-1 and TRBJ1-2, is as follows: KAGVTQTPRYLIKTRGQQVTLSCSPISGHRSVSWYQQTPGQGLQFLFEYFSETQRNKGNFPGRFSGRQFSNSRSEMNVSTLELGDSALYLCASSQFGGPNGYTFGSGTRLTVV.

The chain carries TRBV14 and TRBJ2-3; 9 nucleotides match TRBD2. This CDR3 comprises 15 residues. The V gene's germline CDR1 is SGHDN and CDR2 FVKESK. Unmatched junction bases numbered 5, after V lost 4 bases and J lost 3 bases. The CDR3 DNA reads as TGTGCCAGCAGCCCCTTAGCGGGGGCAACAGATACGCAGTATTTT. Its translation: CASSPLAGATDTQYF.

The chain is built from TRBV14 and TRBJ2-3; D perhaps matches TRBD2 (5 bases). The CDR3 has 14 amino acids. The V end was cut by 4 bases, the J end by 2 bases, with 10 bases between. Germline-derived CDR1 and CDR2 are SGHDN and FVKESK. CDR3 sequence reads: CASSPRLSTDTQYF. The CDR3 DNA sequence: TGTGCCAGCAGCCCACGACTATCCACAGATACGCAGTATTTT.

The rearrangement joins TRBV19 to TRBJ1-1, with 8 positions matching TRBD1. The V segment lost 4 bases and the J segment 0 bases; nucleotides outside the gene matches: 1. This CDR3 has 14 residues. Germline CDR1 and CDR2: LNHDA and SQIVND (reference sequence). CDR3 nucleotide sequence: TGTGCCAGTAGTAAGGACAGGGTGAACACTGAAGCTTTCTTT. It specifies CASSKDRVNTEAFF.

This clone was seen only once. This chain connects TRBV20-1 to TRBJ1-1, with D perhaps TRBD1 (5 bases). This CDR3 has 11 residues. Germline V gives CDR1 DFQATT, CDR2 SNEGSKA (reference sequence). The germline V and J ends were trimmed by 2 bases and 11 bases, with 12 bases remaining between them. The CDR3 sequence: CSARTQGTAFF. The CDR3 nucleotides read TGCAGTGCTAGAACCCAGGGAACGGCTTTCTTT.

The chain is built from TRBV9 and TRBJ1-3; D perhaps matches TRBD1 (5 bases). Trimming pared 6 bases from V and 3 bases from J, leaving 16 bases between. The CDR3 extends over 15 amino acids. Germline lookup yields CDR1 SGDLS and CDR2 YYNGEE. The CDR3 spells CASTSDRRGGNTIYF. The CDR3 nucleotides read TGTGCCAGCACCTCTGACCGGAGGGGTGGAAACACCATATATTTT. Combining the CDR3 with reference TRBV9 and TRBJ1-3 gives the whole variable domain DSGVTQTPKHLITATGQRVTLRCSPRSGDLSVYWYQQSLDQGLQFLIQYYNGEERAKGNILERFSAQQFPDLHSELNLSSLELGDSALYFCASTSDRRGGNTIYFGEGSWLTVV.

Of note for this clone: This same CDR3 is encoded by further DNA sequences in the sample. DNA of the CDR3: TGTGCCAGCAGCTCTCGGGGGACTGAAGCTTTCTTT. This gives the protein CASSSRGTEAFF. The V call is TRBV7-9, the J call TRBJ1-1, with D possibly matching TRBD1 (5 bases). Germline CDR1 SEHNR, CDR2 FQNEAQ (reference sequence). Deletions cut 4 bases from V and 5 bases from J, with 8 bases between. The CDR3 runs to 12 residues.

This chain connects TRBV12-5 to TRBJ1-5; 7 nucleotides align to TRBD1. CDR1 and CDR2 (germline): LGHNT, FRNRAP. The CDR3 covers 16 residues. The V and J ends lost 7 bases and 5 bases, in that order; junction bases with no gene match: 14. CDR3 sequence (DNA): TGTGCTAGTGCCCTCATTTTTGGACAGGATCATCAGCCCCAGCATTTT. Amino acid sequence: CASALIFGQDHQPQHF. Variable domain in full (rest from reference TRBV12-5 and TRBJ1-5): DARVTQTPRHKVTEMGQEVTMRCQPILGHNTVFWYRQTMMQGLELLAYFRNRAPLDDSGMPKDRFSAEMPDATLATLKIQPSEPRDSAVYFCASALIFGQDHQPQHFGDGTRLSIL.

The chain links TRBV21-1 to TRBJ2-5; the table calls TRBD2, which could not be checked here. TRBV21-1 is a documented pseudogene. The CDR3 runs 18 residues. CDR3 nucleotide sequence: TGTGCCAGCAGCAAAGGACGCAGCGGGGGGGCCGCTTTAGAGACCCAGTACTTC. This codes for CASSKGRSGGAALETQYF.

CDR3 coding DNA: TGTGCCAGCAGTGAATTTACGGGGGGGCAGGAGACCCAGTACTTC. Translation: CASSEFTGGQETQYF. The chain couples TRBV6-1 to TRBJ2-5; TRBD2 aligns across 8 bases. The ends lost 2 bases at V and 5 bases at J; junction bases unmatched: 7. The CDR3 totals 15 residues. Germline CDR1 reads MNHNS; CDR2 reads SASEGT.

The chain carries TRBV10-3 and TRBJ2-2, with D unclear. Per germline, CDR1 ENHRY and CDR2 SYGVKD. V lost 3 bases and J 0 bases, leaving 8 bases between the germline ends. The CDR3 loop spans 15 amino acids. As DNA, the CDR3 is TGTGCCATCAGTGAAATTGGCACGAACACCGGGGAGCTGTTTTTT. Its translation: CAISEIGTNTGELFF.